The rows below give T cell receptor beta chains drawn from one sample of a study of graft-versus-host responses after intestinal transplantation. The assay was immunoSEQ multiplex PCR, and TCRdb's table has in-frame clones only and misses some. There are about 15,000 clones in the sample; 70% occur only once, and 20% to 25% lies in the top ten. This specimen consisted of ileum tissue, obtained around 700 days after intestinal transplantation. All receptors derive from a human patient who received an intestinal transplant, so some T cells may come from the graft donor. CDR3s leave out the opening cysteine and the closing phenylalanine or tryptophan.

CDR3 protein: ASSSGLAGGPDNEQF
V gene: TRBV9
J gene: TRBJ2-1

CDR3 protein: ASSLGQSGNTIY
V gene: TRBV11-2
J gene: TRBJ1-3

CDR3 protein: ATSWSTNTGELF
V gene: TRBV15
J gene: TRBJ2-2

CDR3 protein: ASRGTGLTEAF
V gene: TRBV27
J gene: TRBJ1-1

CDR3 protein: ASSLGQGGEEKLF
V gene: TRBV4-2
J gene: TRBJ1-4

CDR3 protein: ASRISGQVAYEQY
V gene: TRBV6-6
J gene: TRBJ2-7

CDR3 protein: ASRLDRGETYEQY
V gene: TRBV5-1
J gene: TRBJ2-7

CDR3 protein: AISRSAPDREPLTGELF
V gene: TRBV10-3
J gene: TRBJ2-2

CDR3 protein: ASSPYRDGYT
V gene: TRBV5-6
J gene: TRBJ1-2

CDR3 protein: ASGTVRSGNTIY
V gene: TRBV6-4
J gene: TRBJ1-3

CDR3 protein: ASSRTSGGSEQF
V gene: TRBV7-2
J gene: TRBJ2-1

CDR3 protein: ASSYRGSSYEQY
V gene: TRBV7-8
J gene: TRBJ2-7

CDR3 protein: ASSLDRDLTDTQY
V gene: TRBV6-5
J gene: TRBJ2-3

CDR3 protein: ASSLGLRGLAGARHYEQY
V gene: TRBV28
J gene: TRBJ2-7

CDR3 protein: ASSRSGTMSEKLF
V gene: TRBV28
J gene: TRBJ1-4

CDR3 protein: ATSRDPPPGSNYNEQF
V gene: TRBV15
J gene: TRBJ2-1

CDR3 protein: ASSLGPAGDYEQY
V gene: TRBV5-4
J gene: TRBJ2-7

CDR3 protein: ASSPSGDTEAF
V gene: TRBV27
J gene: TRBJ1-1

CDR3 protein: SVEASLRVFYNEQF
V gene: TRBV29-1
J gene: TRBJ2-1

CDR3 protein: ASSVGRGSYNEQF
V gene: TRBV9
J gene: TRBJ2-1

CDR3 protein: ASSLGTGRTNEKLF
V gene: TRBV27
J gene: TRBJ1-4

CDR3 protein: ASSESRGGSNQPQH
V gene: TRBV25-1
J gene: TRBJ1-5

CDR3 protein: ATSRVLGLAGGPTWGTYNEQF
V gene: TRBV15
J gene: TRBJ2-1

CDR3 protein: ASSQDGGYYGYT
V gene: TRBV4-1
J gene: TRBJ1-2

CDR3 protein: ASSRGQGRTDTQY
V gene: TRBV5-1
J gene: TRBJ2-3

CDR3 protein: ASSLGVREGSIPNQPQH
V gene: TRBV5-6
J gene: TRBJ1-5

CDR3 protein: ASSPGGRQNQPQH
V gene: TRBV5-1
J gene: TRBJ1-5

CDR3 protein: SVGTGNYGYT
V gene: TRBV29-1
J gene: TRBJ1-2